What follows are 24 T cell receptor beta chains derived from one specimen sequenced in a study of shared clonotypes between healthy human individuals. Method: immunoSEQ multiplex PCR; TCRdb's copy keeps in-frame clones and lacks some. The sample yields under 1 million clones, 96% seen once. As defined, naive CD8 cells were CD45RO-negative and positively selected for CCR7, with terminally differentiated effector memory CD45RA+ cells excluded. The sample comprised naive CD8+ T cells sorted from blood. The receptors here all came from a young man in good health.

CDR3 in amino acids: CASRDFRGHNEQFF. In DNA form, the CDR3 reads TGTGCCAGCAGGGATTTCCGGGGGCACAATGAGCAGTTCTTC. The V and J genes are TRBV5-6 and TRBJ2-1, with D perhaps assigned TRBD1 or TRBD2 (6 bases each). The V gene lost 5 bases and the J gene lost 5 bases, with 14 bases spanning the gap. The CDR3 has 14 residues. Germline CDR1 is SGHDT and CDR2 is YYEEEE.

J is TRBJ2-7 and V is TRBV27; D is possibly TRBD1 or TRBD2 (7 bases each). The germline CDR1 and CDR2 sequences are MNHEY and SMNVEV (reference sequence). CDR3 length: 15 amino acids. V gave up 2 bases and J gave up 7 bases, with 18 bases separating them. The CDR3 loop is CASSLASGGAWEQYF. The CDR3 DNA is TGTGCCAGCAGTTTAGCGTCAGGGGGGGCCTGGGAGCAGTACTTC.

This clone was picked up one time. This chain joins TRBV19 and TRBJ2-1, with 10 nucleotides matching TRBD2. The CDR3 has 17 residues. Germline CDR1 and CDR2: LNHDA and SQIVND (reference sequence). J lost 4 bases, V lost 6 bases, and 12 bases had no gene match. The CDR3 sequence: CASRPVASGSPYNEQFF. The DNA for the CDR3 is TGTGCCAGTAGGCCTGTGGCTAGCGGGAGTCCTTACAATGAGCAGTTCTTC.

V usage is TRBV10-3 and J usage is TRBJ2-7; no firm D call. CDR1 ENHRY and CDR2 SYGVKD come from the germline V gene. Trimming removed 0 bases at V and 0 bases at J, with 3 bases between. The CDR3 length is 13 residues. This chain's CDR3 is CAISESSSYEQYF. The DNA for the CDR3 is TGTGCCATCAGTGAGTCTAGCTCCTACGAGCAGTACTTC.

This chain joins TRBV28 and TRBJ2-5; D not resolved. Germline V CDR1 and CDR2: MDHEN, SYDVKM. CDR3 size: 15 residues. The V gene lost 2 bases and the J gene lost 2 bases, with 12 bases spanning the gap. CDR3 coding DNA: TGTGCCAGCAGTTTACCCCGCGAGGTTCAAGAGACCCAGTACTTC. Residues: CASSLPREVQETQYF.

CDR3 in amino acids: CASRDGRDYGANVLTF. For the CDR3, the DNA is TGTGCCAGCAGGGACGGCAGGGATTACGGGGCCAACGTCCTGACTTTC. The chain joins TRBV7-9 to TRBJ2-6; D might be TRBD1 (5 bases). This CDR3 has 16 amino acids. V dropped 6 bases and J dropped 4 bases, with 16 bases sitting between them. Germline CDR1 reads SEHNR; CDR2 reads FQNEAQ (reference sequence).

This chain links TRBV29-1 with TRBJ2-6; the D is unclear. Trimming left V 0 bases short and J 0 bases short, with 12 bases between. Germline V gene data show CDR1 as SQVTM and CDR2 as ANQGSEA. The CDR3 covers 17 residues. The CDR3 bases are TGCAGCGTTGAAGAGAAACAGCGAGACTCTGGGGCCAACGTCCTGACTTTC. Encoded protein: CSVEEKQRDSGANVLTF.

V and J are TRBV10-1 and TRBJ2-3, with 7 positions matching TRBD2. CDR1 and CDR2 from the germline V gene are WNHNN and SYGVQD (reference sequence). J gave up 7 bases and V 2 bases, and 6 bases lay outside the gene matches. This CDR3 contains 14 residues. CDR3 protein: CASSETPGTNTQYF. CDR3 DNA: TGCGCCAGCAGTGAGACCCCGGGGACTAATACGCAGTATTTT.

The chain uses TRBV27 and TRBJ2-6; a weak D match, TRBD1 (5 bases). Germline CDR1 and CDR2: MNHEY and SMNVEV (reference sequence). Between the trimmed V and J ends, which lost 3 bases and 3 bases, there was a span of 9 bases. This CDR3 has 15 residues. The CDR3 DNA is TGTGCCAGCAGTTTCAATACAGGTGGGGCCAACGTCCTGACTTTC. As protein: CASSFNTGGANVLTF.

The V gene is TRBV5-1, the J gene TRBJ2-1; 13 bases align to TRBD2. The V and J ends lost 2 bases and 6 bases, in that order; junction bases with no gene match: 5. The germline V gene encodes CDR1 SGHRS and CDR2 YFSETQ. CDR3 length: 16 residues. The CDR3 sequence is CASSFRLAGGVNEQFF. CDR3 nucleotides: TGCGCCAGCAGCTTCAGACTAGCGGGAGGAGTCAATGAGCAGTTCTTC.

V gene TRBV7-9 combines with J gene TRBJ1-1; D might be TRBD1 (6 bases). The CDR3 length is 13 residues. The germline V and J ends were trimmed by 3 bases and 7 bases, with 12 bases remaining between them. Germline CDR1 reads SEHNR; CDR2 reads FQNEAQ (reference sequence). This CDR3 reads CASSFPGAIEAFF. The CDR3 DNA reads as TGTGCCAGCAGCTTCCCAGGGGCGATTGAAGCTTTCTTT. Full variable domain (remainder filled in from reference TRBV7-9 and TRBJ1-1): DTGVSQNPRHKITKRGQNVTFRCDPISEHNRLYWYRQTLGQGPEFLTYFQNEAQLEKSRLLSDRFSAERPKGSFSTLEIQRTEQGDSAMYLCASSFPGAIEAFFGQGTRLTVV.

This rearrangement joins TRBV5-4 to TRBJ2-7, with no clear D. Germline-derived CDR1 and CDR2 are SGHNT and YYREEE (reference sequence). There are 11 residues in the CDR3. V was clipped by 4 bases and J by 0 bases, with 2 bases between them. CDR3 amino acids: CASSISYEQYF. CDR3 bases: TGTGCCAGCAGCATCTCCTACGAGCAGTACTTC.

This chain uses TRBV7-2 with TRBJ2-7; a possible D gene is TRBD1 (6 bases). Germline CDR1 reads SGHTA; CDR2 reads FQGNSA. CDR3 length: 16 amino acids. Between the trimmed V and J ends, which lost 4 bases and 0 bases, there was a span of 16 bases. The CDR3 DNA is TGTGCCAGCAGCTGGTACCGGGACACTGACTCCTACGAGCAGTACTTC. Translation gives CASSWYRDTDSYEQYF.

This rearrangement joins TRBV2 to TRBJ2-1, with 9 positions matching TRBD2. The CDR3 has 15 residues. V shed 6 bases and J 6 bases; nucleotides not matched to a gene: 9. Germline CDR1 reads SNHLY; CDR2 reads FYNNEI. The CDR3 sequence is CASSPRGLAFNEQFF. DNA of the CDR3: TGTGCCAGCAGCCCGCGAGGACTAGCGTTCAATGAGCAGTTCTTC.

This clone was observed a single time. V is TRBV6-5 and J is TRBJ2-1; D possibly corresponds to TRBD1 (5 bases). There are 13 residues in the CDR3. Trimming took 10 bases from V and 6 from J, leaving 16 bases between them. Germline values: CDR1 MNHEY, CDR2 SVGAGI. The CDR3 protein is CATRLTVSNEQFF. In DNA form, the CDR3 reads TGTGCCACCCGCCTGACAGTCTCCAATGAGCAGTTCTTC.

The rearrangement links TRBV18 to TRBJ2-7; D uncertain. The CDR3 totals 15 residues. Germline CDR1 reads KGHSH; CDR2 reads LQKENI. Trimming took off 4 bases at V and 4 bases at J, with 17 bases between the two ends. The CDR3 protein is CASSLPHKSRYEQYF. CDR3 sequence (DNA): TGTGCCAGCTCACTACCACACAAAAGCCGATACGAGCAGTACTTC.

This chain connects TRBV7-3 to TRBJ2-3; 7 nucleotides align to TRBD2. The germline gives CDR1 SGHTA, CDR2 FQGTGA. With 4 bases clipped from V and 4 bases from J, the junction kept 8 bases outside the gene matches. This CDR3 has 15 amino acids. The CDR3 protein is CASSSSGALADTQYF. As DNA, the CDR3 is TGTGCCAGCAGCTCCAGCGGGGCCCTAGCAGATACGCAGTATTTT.

This chain links TRBV6-6 with TRBJ1-5; D unresolved. The CDR3 covers 14 residues. Germline V gene lookup returns CDR1 MNHNY and CDR2 SVGAGI (reference sequence). The V and J ends lost 6 bases and 1 base respectively, with 10 bases between them. As DNA, the CDR3 is TGTGCCAGCAGCCCCCGGGCGAGCAATCAGCCCCAGCATTTT. Translated: CASSPRASNQPQHF.

This clone was recorded only once. The rearrangement links TRBV25-1 to TRBJ2-3; TRBD1 or TRBD2 may be the D gene (5 bases each). With 4 bases removed from V and 2 bases from J, the gap between germline ends came to 13 bases. The CDR3 length is 15 residues. CDR1 and CDR2 from the germline V gene are MGHDK and SYGVNS. The CDR3 DNA reads as TGTGCCAGCAGTGGCTCGGGACGGCCCACAGATACGCAGTATTTT. This codes for CASSGSGRPTDTQYF.

V and J are TRBV7-8 and TRBJ2-1; the D is unclear. Trimming removed 2 bases at V and 5 bases at J, with 13 bases between. Germline loops: CDR1 SGHVS, CDR2 FQNEAQ. CDR3 size: 15 residues. The CDR3 sequence is CASSLLRNRNNEQFF. CDR3 nucleotide sequence: TGTGCCAGCAGCTTATTAAGGAACAGAAACAATGAGCAGTTCTTC.

The chain couples TRBV9 to TRBJ2-1, with 9 bases that match TRBD1. CDR3 length: 17 amino acids. V was clipped by 3 bases and J by 6 bases; unmatched bases: 13. Germline V gene lookup returns CDR1 SGDLS and CDR2 YYNGEE. For the CDR3, the DNA is TGTGCCAGCAGCGGGAGTCAACAGGGGGCGCGTGTCAATGAGCAGTTCTTC. Translation: CASSGSQQGARVNEQFF. Together with reference TRBV9 and TRBJ2-1, the CDR3 gives the full variable domain: DSGVTQTPKHLITATGQRVTLRCSPRSGDLSVYWYQQSLDQGLQFLIQYYNGEERAKGNILERFSAQQFPDLHSELNLSSLELGDSALYFCASSGSQQGARVNEQFFGPGTRLTVL.

Note on this clone: Within the sample, other DNA sequences also encode this same CDR3. The chain employs TRBV5-1 and TRBJ2-2; tentative D call: TRBD2 (6 bases). This CDR3 is built from 14 residues. Germline V gene sequence: CDR1 SGHRS, CDR2 YFSETQ. Trimming pared 0 bases from V and 4 bases from J, leaving 7 bases between. The CDR3 protein is CASSLAGVTGELFF. The CDR3 DNA sequence: TGCGCCAGCAGCTTGGCGGGGGTCACCGGGGAGCTGTTTTTT.

The V gene is TRBV7-9, the J gene TRBJ2-1; D remains unclear. Germline assignment: CDR1 SEHNR and CDR2 FQNEAQ (reference sequence). The CDR3 is made up of 11 amino acids. Deletions cut 5 bases from V and 13 bases from J, with 12 bases between. CDR3: CASSLGPTQFF. Here the CDR3 DNA reads TGTGCCAGCAGCCTAGGCCCGACCCAGTTCTTC.

A remark on this clone: The same CDR3 arises from other DNA sequences in this sample as well. This chain uses TRBV5-4 with TRBJ2-7, with D possibly called TRBD1 or TRBD2 (5 bases each). Germline CDR1 reads SGHNT; CDR2 reads YYREEE (reference sequence). V shed 1 base and J shed 5 bases, with 7 bases lying between them. CDR3 length equals 12 residues. The CDR3 here is CASSLTGHEQYF. The CDR3 DNA is TGTGCCAGCAGCTTGACGGGGCACGAGCAGTACTTC.